Presented here are 10 T cell receptor beta chains from one specimen sequenced in a study of Ad26.COV2.S vaccination and SARS-CoV-2 variants. Using immunoSEQ multiplex PCR, the repertoire was profiled, and TCRdb retains in-frame clones only, with some absent. The profile shows 240,000 or so clones, 85% to 90% of them singletons. Stated treatment: roughly 19 received Ad26.COV2.S at low or high dose, single or two shots; several received placebo; per-sample allocation not given. Day 63 after the first vaccine or placebo injection was the time point for sampling. The sample consisted of peripheral blood, taken in a trial of Ad26.COV2.S vaccine versus placebo. Source of these receptors: a person between 18 and 65 years old who received the Ad26.COV2.S COVID-19 vaccine or a placebo.

This clone is a singleton in its sample. The chain is built from TRBV2 and TRBJ1-2; D remains ambiguous. V lost 0 bases and J lost 0, with 5 bases in between. CDR3 length: 14 residues. Germline CDR1 and CDR2: SNHLY and FYNNEI. CDR3 sequence reads: CASSEAGTNYGYTF. CDR3 nucleotides: TGTGCCAGCAGTGAAGCTGGGACTAACTATGGCTACACCTTC.

The gene calls are TRBV18 and TRBJ1-1; tentative D call: TRBD1 (5 bases). CDR3 size: 15 residues. In germline, CDR1 is KGHSH, CDR2 LQKENI. V lost 8 bases, J lost 0 bases, and 16 bases lay in between. The CDR3 DNA follows: TGTGCCAGCGTCCCTCAGGGACCGTTGAACACTGAAGCTTTCTTT. Its protein product is CASVPQGPLNTEAFF.

A single count supports this clone. The chain joins TRBV6-6 to TRBJ1-4; 7 bases fit TRBD1. CDR1 is MNHNY and CDR2 is SVGAGI in the germline V gene (reference sequence). The trim removed 5 bases at V and 14 bases at J, leaving 2 bases unmatched. The CDR3 is made up of 10 amino acids. The CDR3 sequence: CASSRDSLFF. The CDR3, as DNA: TGTGCCAGCAGTCGGGACAGCCTGTTTTTT.

This clone came up once. The gene calls are TRBV9 and TRBJ2-2; 9 bases map to TRBD1. Germline V gene data show CDR1 as SGDLS and CDR2 as YYNGEE. CDR3 size: 15 residues. V gave up 5 bases and J gave up 9 bases; unmatched junction bases: 11. This chain's CDR3 is CASSSSTGGVRELFF. The CDR3 nucleotides read TGTGCCAGCAGTTCCTCCACAGGGGGCGTACGGGAGCTGTTTTTT.

A few counts support this clone. This sequence joins TRBV6-4 and TRBJ2-2; tentative D call: TRBD1 (6 bases). V was trimmed by 3 bases and J by 7 bases, leaving 9 bases between them. CDR3 length: 13 amino acids. Germline CDR1 reads MRHNA; CDR2 reads SNTAGT. The CDR3 DNA follows: TGTGCCAGCAGTGAAACAGGGAACGGGGAGCTGTTTTTT. Translation gives CASSETGNGELFF.

The gene calls are TRBV6-5 and TRBJ1-4, with D perhaps TRBD1 (5 bases). CDR1 MNHEY and CDR2 SVGAGI come from the germline V gene. The CDR3 has 15 residues. Trimming shortened V by 7 bases and J by 4 bases, and 16 bases separated the two germline ends. The chain's CDR3 is CASTPPGGLNEKLFF. CDR3 in DNA: TGTGCCAGCACCCCCCCCGGGGGACTTAATGAAAAACTGTTTTTT.

The chain recombines TRBV18 with TRBJ2-1; D remains ambiguous. CDR3 size: 14 residues. The V gene's germline CDR1 is KGHSH and CDR2 LQKENI. Between the trimmed V and J ends, which lost 0 bases and 3 bases, there was a span of 6 bases. The DNA of the CDR3 is TGTGCCAGCTCACCACCCTCGGACTACAATGAGCAGTTCTTC. Its translation: CASSPPSDYNEQFF.

DNA of the CDR3: TGCGCCAGCAGCCAAGATCGCAGCTCTGGAAACACCATATATTTT. Translation: CASSQDRSSGNTIYF. The gene calls are TRBV4-3 and TRBJ1-3; D call uncertain. Trimming took off 0 bases at V and 0 bases at J, with 6 bases between the two ends. The CDR3 runs to 15 residues. CDR1 is LGHNA, CDR2 YSLEER, per germline.

The rearrangement joins TRBV4-2 to TRBJ2-2; 9 bases are a match to TRBD1. Germline values: CDR1 LGHNA, CDR2 YNFKEQ. This CDR3 has 17 residues. The J segment lost 7 bases and the V segment lost 1 base, leaving 10 bases of the junction unmatched. The CDR3, as DNA: TGTGCCAGCAGCCAAGCCGGGACAGGGCCAAGGGGCGGGGAGCTGTTTTTT. Encoded protein: CASSQAGTGPRGGELFF.

The rearrangement joins TRBV5-8 to TRBJ2-2, with D unclear. Germline V gene data show CDR1 as SGHTS and CDR2 as YDEGEE. This CDR3 has 12 amino acids. The V end lost 3 bases, the J end lost 3 bases, and 3 bases lay between the germline ends. CDR3 nucleotides: TGTGCCAGCAGCTGGGACACCGGGGAGCTGTTTTTT. Translated: CASSWDTGELFF.